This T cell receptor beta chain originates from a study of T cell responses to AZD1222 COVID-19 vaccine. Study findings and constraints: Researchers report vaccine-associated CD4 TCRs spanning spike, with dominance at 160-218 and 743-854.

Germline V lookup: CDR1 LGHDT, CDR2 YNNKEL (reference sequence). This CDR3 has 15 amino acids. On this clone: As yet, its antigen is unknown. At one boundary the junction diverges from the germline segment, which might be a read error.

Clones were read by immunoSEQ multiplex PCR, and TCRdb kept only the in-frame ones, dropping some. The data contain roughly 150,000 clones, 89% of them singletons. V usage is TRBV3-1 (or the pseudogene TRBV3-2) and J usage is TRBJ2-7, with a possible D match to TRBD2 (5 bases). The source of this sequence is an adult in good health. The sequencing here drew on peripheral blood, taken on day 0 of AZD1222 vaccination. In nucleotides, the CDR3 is TGTGCCAGCAGTCAAGCTATACGGGGTGGGTACGAGCAGTACTTC. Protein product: CASSQAIRGGYEQYF.